The rows below give T cell receptor beta chains drawn from one sample of a study of T cell responses to AZD1222 COVID-19 vaccine. Profiling relied on immunoSEQ multiplex PCR, and the TCRdb table lists in-frame clones only, not all of them. The sample has around 77,000 clones; about nine tenths are singletons. The material was peripheral blood, obtained on day 0 of AZD1222 vaccination. These receptors all stem from an adult in good health. The CDR3 runs from the conserved cysteine through the conserved F or W. A D gene is named only where the DNA matches it firmly. Not all rows give a size; the values are once, few, many and, for expanded clones, a class.

TRBV27	NA	NA	TRBJ1-1	CASSSLIYTEAFF	TGTGCCAGCAGTTCACTGATATACACTGAAGCTTTCTTT
TRBV6-4	NA	NA	TRBJ1-1	CASSTGQLLGTEAFF	TGTGCCAGCAGTACCGGACAGCTTTTGGGCACTGAAGCTTTCTTT
TRBV21-1	NA	NA	TRBJ1-2	CASSKSGQPPNYGYTF	TGTGCCAGCAGCAAATCCGGACAGCCCCCTAACTATGGCTACACCTTC
TRBV28	NA	NA	TRBJ1-4	CASSTARGQLFF	TGTGCCAGCAGCACCGCCCGGGGGCAACTGTTTTTT
TRBV19	NA	NA	TRBJ1-1	CASSTPGKAAGNTEAFF	TGTGCCAGTAGTACCCCGGGGAAGGCCGCCGGGAACACTGAAGCTTTCTTT
TRBV28	NA	NA	TRBJ1-3	CATLPPVTSGNTIYF	TGTGCCACACTTCCGCCGGTTACCTCTGGAAACACCATATATTTT
TRBV5-8	NA	NA	TRBJ1-1	CASSLLGITNTEAFF	TGTGCCAGCAGCTTGTTGGGCATTACGAACACTGAAGCTTTCTTT
TRBV19	NA	once	TRBJ1-5	CASSPQGDQPQHF	TGTGCCAGTAGTCCACAGGGAGATCAGCCCCAGCATTTT
TRBV3-1/TRBV3-2	TRBD1	once	TRBJ1-4	CASSLTGGGREKLFF	TGTGCCAGCAGCCTTACAGGGGGAGGGCGTGAAAAACTGTTTTTT
TRBV10-3	NA	NA	TRBJ2-1	CAISDPSSASSSYNEQFF	TGTGCCATCAGTGACCCTTCTAGCGCCTCCAGCTCCTACAATGAGCAGTTCTTC
TRBV7-3	NA	NA	TRBJ2-1	CASSPRGDKTVNEQFF	TGTGCCAGCAGCCCAAGGGGGGACAAGACGGTCAATGAGCAGTTCTTC
TRBV9	NA	NA	TRBJ2-7	CASSPQGTEQYF	TGTGCCAGCAGCCCCCAAGGGACCGAGCAGTACTTC
TRBV5-1	TRBD1	NA	TRBJ2-7	CASSTGENYEQYF	TGCGCCAGCAGTACAGGGGAGAACTACGAGCAGTACTTC
TRBV30	TRBD2	NA	TRBJ2-7	CAGRWGAGIYEQYF	TGTGCCGGGCGATGGGGAGCGGGAATCTACGAGCAGTACTTC
TRBV18	TRBD1	NA	TRBJ1-5	CASSPQGANQPQHF	TGTGCCAGCTCCCCCCAGGGGGCTAATCAGCCCCAGCATTTT
TRBV10-3	TRBD1	NA	TRBJ2-7	CAISDSGQGDPYEQYF	TGTGCCATCAGTGATTCGGGACAGGGGGACCCATACGAGCAGTACTTC
TRBV5-1	NA	NA	TRBJ2-7	CASSLGVGFSYEQYF	TGCGCCAGCAGCTTGGGAGTAGGGTTCTCCTACGAGCAGTACTTC
TRBV7-3	TRBD1	NA	TRBJ1-1	CASSTGQGKGYTEAFF	TGTGCCAGCAGCACGGGACAGGGGAAGGGATACACTGAAGCTTTCTTT
TRBV3-1/TRBV3-2	NA	NA	TRBJ1-3	CASSQVGAGNTIYF	TGTGCCAGCAGCCAAGTGGGGGCTGGAAACACCATATATTTT
TRBV19	NA	once	TRBJ2-2	CASIGGRFNTGELFF	TGTGCCAGTATTGGGGGAAGATTTAACACCGGGGAGCTGTTTTTT
TRBV11-3	NA	NA	TRBJ2-1	CASSLRAVSYNEQFF	TGTGCCAGCAGCTTAAGAGCGGTCTCCTACAATGAGCAGTTCTTC
TRBV2	NA	NA	TRBJ2-3	CASRVDQFGPDTQYF	TGTGCCAGCAGGGTAGACCAGTTTGGGCCAGATACGCAGTATTTT
TRBV10-3	NA	NA	TRBJ1-5	CATRSAGGRQPQHF	TGTGCCACCCGCAGTGCGGGGGGGCGACAGCCCCAGCATTTT
TRBV19	NA	NA	TRBJ1-6	CASSMGLVSSPLHF	TGTGCCAGTAGTATGGGGCTCGTCAGTTCACCCCTCCACTTT
TRBV29-1	NA	NA	TRBJ2-3	CSVAPTDTQYF	TGCAGCGTCGCCCCCACAGATACGCAGTATTTT
TRBV29-1	TRBD2	NA	TRBJ2-2	CSLRAGGDTGELFF	TGCAGCTTGCGAGCGGGGGGGGACACCGGGGAGCTGTTTTTT
TRBV6-6	NA	NA	TRBJ2-2	CASGGTGELFF	TGTGCCAGCGGGGGCACCGGGGAGCTGTTTTTT
TRBV5-1	TRBD1	once	TRBJ1-4	CASSGGQTNEKLFF	TGCGCCAGCAGCGGGGGACAGACTAATGAAAAACTGTTTTTT
TRBV19	TRBD1	NA	TRBJ2-3	CASRPWDRGTDTQYF	TGTGCCAGTAGACCCTGGGACAGGGGCACAGATACGCAGTATTTT
TRBV5-4	TRBD1	NA	TRBJ2-7	CASSLQGASQYF	TGTGCCAGCAGCTTACAGGGGGCATCGCAGTACTTC
TRBV28	NA	NA	TRBJ1-1	CASSPDQGAFF	TGTGCCAGCAGTCCGGATCAGGGAGCTTTCTTT
TRBV18	NA	NA	TRBJ2-7	CASSPDQTAYEQYF	TGTGCCAGCTCACCTGACCAGACTGCCTACGAGCAGTACTTC
TRBV5-1	TRBD1	NA	TRBJ2-7	CASSLKTGSQNEQYF	TGCGCCAGCAGCTTGAAGACAGGGTCACAAAACGAGCAGTACTTC
TRBV27	TRBD2	NA	TRBJ2-7	CASSTLAGVVYEQYF	TGTGCCAGCAGTACTTTAGCGGGAGTTGTCTACGAGCAGTACTTC
TRBV9	NA	NA	TRBJ1-5	CASSVPGHLPNQPQHF	TGTGCCAGCAGCGTCCCCGGACACCTTCCCAATCAGCCCCAGCATTTT
TRBV23-1	NA	NA	TRBJ2-7	CASSQELNGNGQYF	TGCGCCAGCAGTCAGGAGTTAAACGGCAATGGGCAGTACTTC
TRBV19	NA	NA	TRBJ2-6	CASSSDGGANVLTF	TGTGCCAGTTCGTCAGACGGTGGGGCCAACGTCCTGACTTTC
TRBV19	NA	NA	TRBJ1-5	CASSIMFHMGNQPQHF	TGTGCCAGTAGTATAATGTTCCATATGGGCAATCAGCCCCAGCATTTT
TRBV28	NA	NA	TRBJ1-4	CASSLGGFRKLFF	TGTGCCAGCAGTTTGGGAGGGTTCAGAAAACTGTTTTTT
TRBV5-1	TRBD2	NA	TRBJ2-3	CASSLKREVGDTQYF	TGCGCCAGCAGCTTAAAGCGGGAGGTTGGAGATACGCAGTATTTT
TRBV7-9	NA	NA	TRBJ1-1	CASSRKQGQNTEAFF	TGTGCCAGCAGCCGGAAGCAGGGGCAGAACACTGAAGCTTTCTTT
TRBV12-3/TRBV12-4	NA	NA	TRBJ1-4	CASSSGPGGELFF	TGTGCCAGCAGTTCCGGGCCGGGTGGAGAACTGTTTTTT
TRBV7-9	TRBD2	NA	TRBJ2-1	CASSPVAGGNYNEQFF	TGTGCCAGCAGCCCCGTAGCGGGGGGGAATTACAATGAGCAGTTCTTC
TRBV6-5	NA	NA	TRBJ2-3	CASSQQGGGADTQYF	TGTGCCAGCAGCCAACAGGGCGGGGGCGCAGATACGCAGTATTTT
TRBV5-6	TRBD2	NA	TRBJ2-7	CASSLATSGRAYEQYF	TGTGCCAGCAGCTTGGCCACAAGCGGGAGGGCCTACGAGCAGTACTTC
TRBV5-1	NA	NA	TRBJ2-4	CASSPATLDKNIQYF	TGCGCCAGCAGCCCGGCCACGTTAGACAAAAACATTCAGTACTTC
TRBV19	TRBD1	few	TRBJ1-2	CASRGQGPYGYTF	TGTGCCAGTAGGGGACAGGGACCCTATGGCTACACCTTC